This T cell receptor (beta chain) is from a study of cytomegalovirus exposure and HLA in healthy donors. Study-level findings and limits: Several of the most significant clusters were apparently associated with common viral pathogens in a later analysis. Per published accounts, TCR beta sequences correctly predicted the HLA-A and HLA-B alleles of most subjects.

This clone was seen just once. Its antigen is unknown. CDR3 size: 17 residues. Per germline, CDR1 MDHEN and CDR2 SYDVKM. V shed 7 bases and J 0 bases; nucleotides not matched to a gene: 12. PCR employed 60 Vbeta and 13 Jbeta primers. Sequencing was performed with immunoSEQ multiplex PCR; in TCRdb, only in-frame clones are kept and a portion is missing. Altogether tens of thousands of clones are present, under 85% being singletons, with the ten largest covering over 3%. V gene TRBV28 combines with J gene TRBJ2-1; 7 bases map to TRBD2. The sample taken for sequencing was PBMCs. The clonotype comes from a middle-aged woman in good health and CMV-seronegative. CDR3 sequence reads: CASTLQRGISSYNEQFF. The CDR3 nucleotides read TGTGCCAGCACCCTACAGCGGGGTATTAGCTCCTACAATGAGCAGTTCTTC.